This TCR beta chain was obtained from a study of blood T cell repertoires in COVID-19. About the research overall: COVID-19 samples from acute and convalescent phases originated in the United States, Italy and Spain.

Authors' data handling: The assay estimated nucleated cells by amplifying reference gene primers. Generated by immunoSEQ multiplex PCR, the TCRdb table keeps only in-frame clones and is missing some. V and J calls and clone size are copied from that table; D and trimming were computed from the DNA. The sample contains 110,000 to 150,000 clones, approximately 80% of which appear only once. Participant-reported clinical history was the basis for cohort assignment. All recovered Cohort 3 donors got two negative PCRs, got clearance, or saw symptom resolution. The CDR3 consists of 16 residues. Germline V CDR1 and CDR2: MDHEN, SYDVKM. V trimming: 5 bases; J trimming: 5 bases; junction bases outside the gene matches: 12.

This receptor was taken from a woman between 50 and 59 years old who had recovered from COVID-19. The genes are TRBV28 and TRBJ2-5, with 9 bases matching TRBD2. Sequencing was carried out using PBMCs or T cells enriched from blood (not recorded which). DNA of the CDR3: TGTGCCAGCAGTATGATAGCGGGGGCAAAATTGGAGACCCAGTACTTC. Residues: CASSMIAGAKLETQYF.